This T cell receptor (beta chain) was captured by sequencing in a study of cytomegalovirus exposure and HLA in healthy donors. Points from the study as a whole: Analysis was carried out at a later point, and it linked a missense DCLRE1C variant to TCR beta V- and J-gene trimming.

After removal of 1 base from V and 0 bases from J, the junction contained 7 bases not matched to a gene. Germline CDR1 reads SGHRS; CDR2 reads YFSETQ. The CDR3 consists of 19 residues. With 60 Vbeta and 13 Jbeta primers, the PCR was carried out. Assay: immunoSEQ multiplex PCR; the TCRdb copy retains only in-frame clones and omits some. Here the sample table reports roughly 50,000 clones. Regarding this clone: Antigen specificity is unknown.

The sample comprised PBMCs. The chain carries TRBV5-1 and TRBJ2-6; 10 bases agree with TRBD2. The TCR originated in a female donor in good health and CMV-seronegative. The CDR3 loop is CASSLISGGAGSGANVLTF. The CDR3 bases are TGCGCCAGCAGCTTGATCAGCGGGGGGGCTGGCTCTGGGGCCAACGTCCTGACTTTC. The whole variable domain, remainder taken from reference TRBV5-1 and TRBJ2-6, is KAGVTQTPRYLIKTRGQQVTLSCSPISGHRSVSWYQQTPGQGLQFLFEYFSETQRNKGNFPGRFSGRQFSNSRSEMNVSTLELGDSALYLCASSLISGGAGSGANVLTFGAGSRLTVL.